Listed below are T cell receptor beta chains from one sample, sequenced in a study of memory CD4+ T cells and cytomegalovirus serostatus. The protocol was immunoSEQ multiplex PCR, while the TCRdb copy is restricted to in-frame clones and leaves out a portion. The sample consists of about 53,000 clones, roughly 81% of them appearing once. Sequencing was performed on memory CD4+ T cells from blood. The receptors were sampled from an adult in good health and CMV-seronegative. CDR3s include the opening cysteine and the closing phenylalanine or tryptophan. A D gene is named only where the DNA matches it firmly.

j_gene: TRBJ1-5; v_gene: TRBV7-7; d_gene: .; CDR3aa: CASSPDRNQPQHF
j_gene: TRBJ1-1; v_gene: TRBV5-1; d_gene: TRBD1; CDR3aa: CASSFGTGDGTEAFF
j_gene: TRBJ1-3; v_gene: TRBV6-1; d_gene: .; CDR3aa: CASSVDFSSGNTIYF
j_gene: TRBJ2-7; v_gene: TRBV5-4; d_gene: TRBD2; CDR3aa: CASSRNSGTGEQYF
j_gene: TRBJ2-7; v_gene: TRBV19; d_gene: TRBD2; CDR3aa: CASSIDWLAGSYEQYF
j_gene: TRBJ2-5; v_gene: TRBV19; d_gene: .; CDR3aa: CASSMGTNPRETQYF
j_gene: TRBJ2-5; v_gene: TRBV7-9; d_gene: TRBD2; CDR3aa: CASSLRTSGRQTQYF
j_gene: TRBJ1-1; v_gene: TRBV2; d_gene: .; CDR3aa: CASNELGMNTEAFF
j_gene: TRBJ1-2; v_gene: TRBV27; d_gene: .; CDR3aa: CASSSLGLGYTF
j_gene: TRBJ2-2; v_gene: TRBV10-1; d_gene: .; CDR3aa: CASSESLQGWTGELFF
j_gene: TRBJ1-1; v_gene: TRBV14; d_gene: .; CDR3aa: CASSQWQPNTEAFF
j_gene: TRBJ2-1; v_gene: TRBV9; d_gene: .; CDR3aa: CASSVVGQNNEQFF
j_gene: TRBJ2-3; v_gene: TRBV4-3; d_gene: .; CDR3aa: CASSQGTRGTDTQYF
j_gene: TRBJ1-2; v_gene: TRBV7-9; d_gene: .; CDR3aa: CASSLEGILLNGYTF
j_gene: .; v_gene: TRBV28; d_gene: TRBD2; CDR3aa: CASRPGTSGLYEQYF
j_gene: TRBJ2-4; v_gene: TRBV28; d_gene: TRBD1; CDR3aa: CASSFFAFRQGNIQYF
j_gene: TRBJ1-1; v_gene: TRBV6-6; d_gene: .; CDR3aa: CASSYLVRTANTEAFF
j_gene: TRBJ2-5; v_gene: TRBV5-1; d_gene: .; CDR3aa: CASSSGNPQETQYF
j_gene: TRBJ2-7; v_gene: TRBV5-1; d_gene: .; CDR3aa: CASSPAGGQTYEQYF
j_gene: TRBJ2-4; v_gene: TRBV29-1; d_gene: TRBD2; CDR3aa: CSVASDLAGVGKNIQYF
j_gene: TRBJ2-5; v_gene: TRBV7-7; d_gene: .; CDR3aa: CASSFQGGTETQYF
j_gene: TRBJ2-7; v_gene: TRBV4-2; d_gene: TRBD2; CDR3aa: CASSQETSGRAYEQYF
j_gene: TRBJ2-2; v_gene: TRBV29-1; d_gene: .; CDR3aa: CSVSQGLRELFF
j_gene: TRBJ2-1; v_gene: TRBV5-4; d_gene: .; CDR3aa: CASSVGSGSYNEQFF
j_gene: TRBJ2-7; v_gene: TRBV4-1; d_gene: .; CDR3aa: CASGGLVRDEQYF
j_gene: TRBJ2-7; v_gene: TRBV5-1; d_gene: .; CDR3aa: CASSLAGAGPGAVYEQYF
j_gene: TRBJ1-1; v_gene: TRBV5-4; d_gene: .; CDR3aa: CASSFRTDEAFF
j_gene: TRBJ2-1; v_gene: TRBV7-2; d_gene: .; CDR3aa: CASSLERQSYNEQFF
j_gene: TRBJ2-5; v_gene: TRBV19; d_gene: TRBD2; CDR3aa: CASSHRAPAGTMKGTQYF
j_gene: TRBJ1-6; v_gene: TRBV10-2; d_gene: .; CDR3aa: CASSEPQGISPLHF
j_gene: TRBJ2-1; v_gene: TRBV13; d_gene: TRBD2; CDR3aa: CASSISAGLAGINEQFF
j_gene: TRBJ1-2; v_gene: TRBV19; d_gene: TRBD1; CDR3aa: CASMDRGRGGYGYTF
j_gene: TRBJ2-3; v_gene: TRBV13; d_gene: .; CDR3aa: CASSLTGMGTDTQYF
j_gene: TRBJ2-1; v_gene: TRBV5-6; d_gene: TRBD1; CDR3aa: CASRTGTGGLHEQFF
j_gene: TRBJ2-1; v_gene: TRBV11-2; d_gene: .; CDR3aa: CASSSNEQFF
j_gene: TRBJ1-6; v_gene: TRBV5-1; d_gene: .; CDR3aa: CASSQGPDSLRNSPLHF
j_gene: TRBJ1-1; v_gene: TRBV10-3; d_gene: TRBD1; CDR3aa: CAISGTANTEAFF
j_gene: TRBJ2-1; v_gene: TRBV18; d_gene: .; CDR3aa: CASSPARGLSNEQFF
j_gene: TRBJ1-1; v_gene: TRBV5-6; d_gene: TRBD1; CDR3aa: CASSRDRGRSFF
j_gene: TRBJ1-1; v_gene: TRBV29-1; d_gene: .; CDR3aa: CSVEEQGVTEAFF
j_gene: TRBJ1-1; v_gene: TRBV7-8; d_gene: .; CDR3aa: CASSQQGTEAFF
j_gene: TRBJ2-7; v_gene: TRBV19; d_gene: .; CDR3aa: CASSMRWGANYEQYF
j_gene: TRBJ1-3; v_gene: TRBV9; d_gene: .; CDR3aa: CASSRGNTIYF
j_gene: TRBJ1-2; v_gene: TRBV30; d_gene: TRBD1; CDR3aa: CASRQGLNYGYTF
j_gene: TRBJ2-1; v_gene: TRBV7-3; d_gene: .; CDR3aa: CASSLSRNNEQFF
j_gene: TRBJ2-3; v_gene: TRBV9; d_gene: .; CDR3aa: CASTRRGASSTDTQYF
j_gene: TRBJ2-1; v_gene: TRBV25-1; d_gene: TRBD2; CDR3aa: CASVETSRDNEQFF
j_gene: TRBJ2-3; v_gene: TRBV4-1; d_gene: TRBD2; CDR3aa: CASSRSGTSGTDTQYF
j_gene: TRBJ2-7; v_gene: TRBV25-1; d_gene: TRBD1; CDR3aa: CASRVHRGPAREQYF
j_gene: TRBJ1-4; v_gene: TRBV28; d_gene: .; CDR3aa: CASSLTVGEKLFF
j_gene: TRBJ2-2; v_gene: TRBV18; d_gene: TRBD1; CDR3aa: CASSPGQPNTGELFF
j_gene: TRBJ2-5; v_gene: TRBV5-4; d_gene: .; CDR3aa: CASSLALGGGETQYF
j_gene: TRBJ1-2; v_gene: TRBV9; d_gene: .; CDR3aa: CASSVYGGIRYTF
j_gene: TRBJ2-5; v_gene: TRBV6-1; d_gene: .; CDR3aa: CASSDRGSKTQYF
j_gene: TRBJ2-2; v_gene: TRBV11-3; d_gene: .; CDR3aa: CASSLDPESGELFF
j_gene: TRBJ2-5; v_gene: TRBV7-3; d_gene: .; CDR3aa: CASSPQAGSGETQYF